These T cell receptor beta chains were read from a single sample in a study of Tregs in tolerant kidney transplant recipients. The method was immunoSEQ multiplex PCR; TCRdb's version includes in-frame clones alone and lacks a portion of them. Seen here are around 77,000 clones, less than 98% observed once, and the top ten hold approximately 0.56%. Sequenced here: CD4+ T cells from blood, sampled before the transplant. The source of these receptors is a human donor who received a combined kidney and bone marrow transplant. The conserved cysteine and the conserved F or W are not part of the CDR3 here. The order of the fields is J gene, V gene, CDR3 length, CDR3 protein.

TRBJ2-4	TRBV29-1	10	SVRGQSNIQY
TRBJ2-2	TRBV18	13	ASSRLWSDTGELF
TRBJ2-3	TRBV30	12	AWSVGGTADTQY
TRBJ2-7	TRBV7-3	12	ASSVNRGSYEQY
TRBJ2-1	TRBV25-1	12	ASSIGRLRNEQF
TRBJ1-2	TRBV2	15	ASSEFGTGDVQGGYT
TRBJ1-5	TRBV27	13	ASSLRGGVNQPQH
TRBJ1-1	TRBV9	12	ASSSQGGGTEAF
TRBJ1-5	TRBV28	15	ASSWPRDIYSNQPQH
TRBJ1-1	TRBV29-1	13	SVAPRGVRGTEAF
TRBJ1-2	TRBV6-7	13	ARSVGTGPAYGYT
TRBJ2-5	TRBV5-6	12	ASSIQGARETQY
TRBJ2-7	TRBV11-3	10	ASSYRVEEQY
TRBJ2-3	TRBV5-6	15	ASSFGLLGNTRDTQY
TRBJ2-1	TRBV7-6	14	ASSVSGTLSYNEQF
TRBJ2-5	TRBV2	12	ASSEVQLGKTQY
TRBJ1-2	TRBV28	11	ASSAQGAYGYT
TRBJ2-7	TRBV6-6	13	ASTPGLAGSYEQY
TRBJ1-2	TRBV4-3	12	ASSQDYTLYGYT
TRBJ2-7	TRBV7-2	13	ASSPEGGRAGEQY
TRBJ1-5	TRBV4-1	12	ASSQASGEQPQH
TRBJ2-3	TRBV27	12	ASSLSGLVDTQY
TRBJ1-5	TRBV19	14	ASSITWSYSNQPQH
TRBJ2-7	TRBV28	12	ASSPAGAIYEQY
TRBJ2-1	TRBV5-6	15	ASRRQTGRYSYNEQF
TRBJ1-5	TRBV27	13	ASSPWSGKNQPQH